Presented here are 27 T cell receptor beta chains from one specimen sequenced in a study of blood T cell repertoires in COVID-19. TCRdb keeps only in-frame clones here, not all; method: immunoSEQ multiplex PCR. The sample lists roughly 570,000 clones, about 88% occurring once. Sequencing was carried out using peripheral blood. The receptors originated from a woman aged 45-65 years with COVID-19, enrolled during active disease.

This sequence joins TRBV5-1 and TRBJ1-2; 8 bases are a match to TRBD1. V was pared by 5 bases and J by 3 bases, with 12 bases of the junction left unmatched. This CDR3 comprises 16 residues. Germline loops: CDR1 SGHRS, CDR2 YFSETQ. CDR3 sequence: CASSSQGAGHYYGYTF. The CDR3 region has the DNA TGCGCCAGCAGTTCCCAGGGGGCGGGGCACTACTATGGCTACACCTTC.

The chain is built from TRBV5-4 and TRBJ1-2; unclear D gene. Germline CDR1 is SGHNT and CDR2 is YYREEE (reference sequence). Trimming stripped 0 bases from V and 6 bases from J, with 9 bases between. The CDR3 consists of 13 residues. The CDR3 protein is CASSLAQKNGYTF. Written as DNA, the CDR3 is TGTGCCAGCAGCTTGGCACAGAAGAATGGCTACACCTTC.

The genes are TRBV4-2 and TRBJ1-3; a possible D gene is TRBD1 (5 bases). Germline V CDR1 and CDR2: LGHNA, YNFKEQ. CDR3 size: 16 residues. Trimming cost V 0 bases and J 7 bases, with 16 bases left between them. The DNA of the CDR3 is TGTGCCAGCAGCCAAGATCAGGGAGGTTTAACGAACACCATATATTTT. As protein: CASSQDQGGLTNTIYF.

This clone was detected once. The V gene is TRBV24-1, the J gene TRBJ2-6; TRBD1 might be the D (6 bases). This CDR3 is built from 15 residues. Germline loops: CDR1 KGHDR, CDR2 SFDVKD. Trimming took off 10 bases at V and 3 bases at J, with 15 bases between the two ends. The CDR3 is CATKWDISGANVLTF. The CDR3 region has the DNA TGTGCCACGAAATGGGACATAAGTGGGGCCAACGTCCTGACTTTC.

This clone occurred a few times. The J gene is TRBJ1-5, the V gene TRBV5-6; 10 nucleotides align to TRBD1. The germline V gene encodes CDR1 SGHDT and CDR2 YYEEEE. J was trimmed by 5 bases and V by 3 bases; bases with no gene match: 11. The CDR3 contains 17 residues. Here the CDR3 reads CASSSHGGTGDYQPQHF. The CDR3 nucleotides are TGTGCCAGCAGCTCCCACGGAGGGACAGGGGATTATCAGCCCCAGCATTTT. Full variable domain (rest looked up from reference TRBV5-6 and TRBJ1-5): DAGVTQSPTHLIKTRGQQVTLRCSPKSGHDTVSWYQQALGQGPQFIFQYYEEEERQRGNFPDRFSGHQFPNYSSELNVNALLLGDSALYLCASSSHGGTGDYQPQHFGDGTRLSIL.

This chain connects TRBV5-6 to TRBJ2-1, with a tentative D call TRBD2 (5 bases). The V end was cut by 4 bases, the J end by 12 bases, with 26 bases between. CDR3 length equals 16 residues. Looked up from germline, CDR1 is SGHDT and CDR2 is YYEEEE. CDR3 DNA: TGTGCCAGCAGCCCAAGCGGCCTTCTACGGGTTTATGGGCAGTTCTTC. This sequence encodes CASSPSGLLRVYGQFF.

This chain uses TRBV7-9 with TRBJ1-1, with D tentatively TRBD1 (5 bases). The CDR3 has 15 residues. Germline V lookup: CDR1 SEHNR, CDR2 FQNEAQ (reference sequence). V shed 7 bases and J shed 0 bases, with 15 bases lying between them. CDR3 sequence (DNA): TGTGCCAGCAAACGAGTAGGGGCGCTGAACACTGAAGCTTTCTTT. Translating it yields CASKRVGALNTEAFF. Filled out from reference TRBV7-9 and TRBJ1-1, the complete variable domain reads DTGVSQNPRHKITKRGQNVTFRCDPISEHNRLYWYRQTLGQGPEFLTYFQNEAQLEKSRLLSDRFSAERPKGSFSTLEIQRTEQGDSAMYLCASKRVGALNTEAFFGQGTRLTVV.

This chain uses TRBV5-1 with TRBJ2-7; 9 positions agree with TRBD1. Trimming at V came to 0 bases and at J to 4 bases, leaving 2 bases not matched to a gene. There are 14 residues in the CDR3. The germline gives CDR1 SGHRS, CDR2 YFSETQ. In DNA, the CDR3 is TGCGCCAGCAGCTTGGGACAGGGGGAGTACGAGCAGTACTTC. This sequence encodes CASSLGQGEYEQYF.

The rearrangement joins TRBV20-1 to TRBJ1-2, with D possibly TRBD1 on 6 matching bases. The germline gives CDR1 DFQATT, CDR2 SNEGSKA (reference sequence). The CDR3 consists of 11 residues. V lost 5 bases, J lost 6 bases, and 10 bases lay in between. The CDR3 sequence: CSAGTGNGYTF. CDR3 in DNA: TGCAGTGCTGGTACAGGGAATGGCTACACCTTC.

This clone was seen just once. This sequence joins TRBV9 and TRBJ2-3, with 10 bases identical to TRBD2. From germline, CDR1 is SGDLS and CDR2 YYNGEE. This CDR3 has 17 residues. Losses at the gene ends were 0 bases for V and 3 bases for J; bases not matched to a gene: 7. The CDR3 sequence is CASSVAPASGGTDTQYF. The CDR3 nucleotides are TGTGCCAGCAGCGTAGCCCCGGCTAGCGGGGGTACAGATACGCAGTATTTT. The variable domain in full, with the rest retrieved from reference TRBV9 and TRBJ2-3, is DSGVTQTPKHLITATGQRVTLRCSPRSGDLSVYWYQQSLDQGLQFLIQYYNGEERAKGNILERFSAQQFPDLHSELNLSSLELGDSALYFCASSVAPASGGTDTQYFGPGTRLTVL.

The V gene is TRBV27, the J gene TRBJ2-2, with 11 bases aligning to TRBD1. Germline V gene data show CDR1 as MNHEY and CDR2 as SMNVEV (reference sequence). With V trimmed by 6 bases and J by 7 bases, 10 bases remained unmatched. The CDR3 sequence is 16 residues long. The CDR3 protein is CASSSGTGGTSGELFF. CDR3 nucleotides: TGTGCCAGCAGCTCCGGGACAGGGGGAACGAGCGGGGAGCTGTTTTTT.

V and J are TRBV7-2 and TRBJ1-2; 7 bases map to TRBD1. CDR1 is SGHTA and CDR2 is FQGNSA in the germline V gene. The V and J ends lost 5 bases and 6 bases, in that order; junction bases with no gene match: 15. The CDR3 covers 16 residues. The CDR3 DNA is TGTGCCAGCAGCCCCAAGACGGGACAAACAGGGGATGGCTACACCTTC. Residues: CASSPKTGQTGDGYTF.

The CDR3 DNA sequence: TGCGCCAGCAGCTTGGGCCGGGGGGCAACTAATGAAAAACTGTTTTTT. Translation: CASSLGRGATNEKLFF. The chain joins TRBV5-1 to TRBJ1-4, with D perhaps TRBD1 (5 bases). The CDR3 runs to 16 residues. From germline, CDR1 is SGHRS and CDR2 YFSETQ. Trimming pared 0 bases from V and 0 bases from J, leaving 9 bases between. Using reference TRBV5-1 and TRBJ1-4 for the parts outside the CDR3, the full variable domain is KAGVTQTPRYLIKTRGQQVTLSCSPISGHRSVSWYQQTPGQGLQFLFEYFSETQRNKGNFPGRFSGRQFSNSRSEMNVSTLELGDSALYLCASSLGRGATNEKLFFGSGTQLSVL.

The genes are TRBV5-6 and TRBJ1-2; D may be TRBD1 (5 bases). The CDR3 runs to 15 residues. Germline CDR1 and CDR2: SGHDT and YYEEEE. V was clipped by 0 bases and J by 8 bases, with 17 bases between them. CDR3 sequence (DNA): TGTGCCAGCAGCTTGGTTGGGTGGCAGGGTGTCGGCTACACCTTC. This translates into CASSLVGWQGVGYTF.

J is TRBJ2-1 and V is TRBV29-1; 14 nucleotides match TRBD2. CDR3 length: 17 amino acids. Trimming took 5 bases from V and 0 from J; bases not matched to a gene: 6. Germline lookup yields CDR1 SQVTM and CDR2 ANQGSEA. For the CDR3, the DNA is TGCAGCGTTTATTCCGGGACTAGCGGGGGCTCCTACAATGAGCAGTTCTTC. It specifies CSVYSGTSGGSYNEQFF.

The rearrangement links TRBV5-1 to TRBJ1-2, with TRBD1 matching 11 bases. V dropped 4 bases and J dropped 4; count of bases not matched to a gene: 6. CDR1 is SGHRS, CDR2 YFSETQ, per germline. The CDR3 covers 15 residues. In DNA form, the CDR3 reads TGCGCCAGCAGCATCGGACAGGGGGCGAGCTATGGCTACACCTTC. Protein product: CASSIGQGASYGYTF.

V and J are TRBV3-1 (or the pseudogene TRBV3-2) and TRBJ2-7; possibly TRBD2 for D (6 bases). This CDR3 comprises 16 residues. Germline CDR1 reads LGHDT; CDR2 reads YNNKEL (reference sequence). Trimming left V 1 base short and J 4 bases short, with 17 bases between. CDR3 residues: CASSQAPGGMVYEQYF. CDR3 bases: TGTGCCAGCAGCCAAGCCCCAGGCGGGATGGTTTACGAGCAGTACTTC.

V and J are TRBV9 and TRBJ1-2, with D perhaps TRBD1 (6 bases). CDR3 length: 17 amino acids. Deletions cut 0 bases from V and 4 bases from J, with 19 bases between. Germline lookup yields CDR1 SGDLS and CDR2 YYNGEE. Here the CDR3 reads CASSVGVGASYSYGYTF. For the CDR3, the DNA is TGTGCCAGCAGCGTAGGGGTGGGGGCGTCGTATAGCTATGGCTACACCTTC.

The rearrangement uses TRBV6-4 and TRBJ2-1; 8 positions match TRBD2. CDR3 size: 14 residues. Germline loops: CDR1 MRHNA, CDR2 SNTAGT. V gave up 10 bases and J gave up 6 bases; unmatched junction bases: 11. The CDR3: CATARAGGANEQFF. The CDR3 nucleotides read TGTGCCACCGCAAGGGCCGGGGGGGCCAATGAGCAGTTCTTC.

The chain uses TRBV4-1 and TRBJ2-5, with D possibly TRBD2 on 5 matching bases. CDR1 MGHRA and CDR2 YSYEKL come from the germline V gene. The CDR3 runs to 15 residues. Trimming took 0 bases from V and 4 from J, leaving 12 bases between them. CDR3 in amino acids: CASSQDIGVGETQYF. Here the CDR3 DNA reads TGCGCCAGCAGCCAAGATATCGGGGTCGGAGAGACCCAGTACTTC.

This sequence joins TRBV4-1 and TRBJ1-1, with TRBD1 identical over 9 bases. V shed 0 bases, J shed 1 base, and the junction held 6 bases outside the gene matches. The CDR3 contains 17 residues. Germline-derived CDR1 and CDR2 are MGHRA and YSYEKL. CDR3 region: CASSQEGTGSGNTEAFF. As DNA, the CDR3 is TGCGCCAGCAGCCAAGAGGGGACAGGGTCTGGGAACACTGAAGCTTTCTTT.

This clone was counted once. The V call is TRBV6-5, the J call TRBJ1-1, with D possibly being TRBD1 (6 bases). This CDR3 is 15 amino acids long. Trimming removed 0 bases at V and 4 bases at J, with 12 bases between. Germline V gene data show CDR1 as MNHEY and CDR2 as SVGAGI. This chain's CDR3 is CASSYSMGAVTEAFF. CDR3 nucleotide sequence: TGTGCCAGCAGTTACTCGATGGGGGCAGTCACTGAAGCTTTCTTT.

The rearrangement joins TRBV4-2 to TRBJ2-7; D is perhaps TRBD1 (5 bases). Between the trimmed V and J ends, which lost 0 bases and 0 bases, there was a span of 6 bases. Germline CDR1 reads LGHNA; CDR2 reads YNFKEQ. The CDR3 length is 14 residues. The DNA for the CDR3 is TGTGCCAGCAGCCAAGACAGGGACTCCTACGAGCAGTACTTC. As protein: CASSQDRDSYEQYF.

The chain joins TRBV5-5 to TRBJ1-6; TRBD1 matches at 7 bases. The CDR3 consists of 14 residues. Germline V gene data show CDR1 as SGHKS and CDR2 as YYEKEE (reference sequence). V lost 4 bases and J lost 10; bases outside the gene matches: 8. The CDR3 DNA is TGTGCCAGCAGCCACACAGGGGTCGGGTCACCCCTCCACTTT. This translates into CASSHTGVGSPLHF.

This chain uses TRBV18 with TRBJ2-7, with D perhaps TRBD1 (5 bases). The germline gives CDR1 KGHSH, CDR2 LQKENI. The CDR3 consists of 14 residues. V was shortened by 1 base and J by 1 base, with 8 bases between the two germline ends. CDR3 nucleotides: TGTGCCAGCTCACCACGGGGCGGTTCCTACGAGCAGTACTTC. This gives the protein CASSPRGGSYEQYF. Filled out from reference TRBV18 and TRBJ2-7, the complete variable domain reads NAGVMQNPRHLVRRRGQEARLRCSPMKGHSHVYWYRQLPEEGLKFMVYLQKENIIDESGMPKERFSAEFPKEGPSILRIQQVVRGDSAAYFCASSPRGGSYEQYFGPGTRLTVT.

This clone was detected once. The chain joins TRBV5-6 to TRBJ1-1, with D possibly being TRBD1 (5 bases). V was cut by 6 bases and J by 0 bases, with 15 bases left in between. The CDR3 is 15 amino acids. Germline CDR1 reads SGHDT; CDR2 reads YYEEEE. Here the CDR3 DNA reads TGTGCCAGCACCGATCGGGGACTGTTGAACACTGAAGCTTTCTTT. This sequence encodes CASTDRGLLNTEAFF.

The chain is built from TRBV30 and TRBJ1-3; 7 nucleotides align to TRBD1. J was trimmed by 0 bases and V by 2 bases; bases with no gene match: 7. Germline assignment: CDR1 GTSNPN and CDR2 SVGIG (reference sequence). The CDR3 has 16 residues. The chain's CDR3 is CAWSMAGGFSGNTIYF. The CDR3 region has the DNA TGTGCCTGGAGTATGGCAGGGGGTTTCTCTGGAAACACCATATATTTT.